This T cell receptor (beta chain) was recovered during a study of blood T cells in healthy people across ages. Combining a sample-barcoded 5' primer with a J-beta primer mix, a second PCR ran for about 6 to 11 cycles. TCRdb re-derived calls from the 5' RACE reads in MiXCR, one entry per CDR3 protein. Of approximately 1,700,000 distinct CDR3 sequences listed, about 39% are singletons. The CDR3 has 13 residues. Trimming took off 1 base at V and 15 bases at J, with 16 bases between the two ends. The TCR comes from a human donor in good health. The sequenced sample consisted of blood. V gene TRBV12-3 or TRBV12-4 combines with J gene TRBJ2-4; D not resolved. As DNA, the CDR3 is TGTGCCAGCAGTTTAGGGTGGAGTCTTCGAAGGTACTTC. Translation gives CASSLGWSLRRYF.